The sequence of this TCR beta chain was determined in a study of T cells expressing NK-cell markers. The overall study: Sequenced donors, eight in total, included seven who were HCMV-seropositive and one who was seronegative. Findings and caveats of the study: For over five donors, the dominant NKG2C+ clonotypes made up roughly 1.0-7.0% of their CD8+ T cells.

For this clonotype: Its antigen is as yet unknown.

From its re-call of the 5' RACE reads, TCRdb lists each CDR3 protein once, without DNA. Its clone listing holds 400,000 to 450,000 distinct CDR3 sequences. CDR1 is MNHNS and CDR2 is SASEGT in the germline V gene. The CDR3 is 14 residues long. The source material was blood T cells: a sorted CD56 or NKG2C T cell subset, CD4+ or CD8+ T cells, or bulk PBMC T cells (not recorded which). This chain uses TRBV6-1 with TRBJ1-4; the D call from TCRdb, TRBD1, cannot be confirmed without DNA. The clonotype was recovered from a woman aged 18 to 75 in good health. The CDR3 loop is CASRRDRAGEKLFF.